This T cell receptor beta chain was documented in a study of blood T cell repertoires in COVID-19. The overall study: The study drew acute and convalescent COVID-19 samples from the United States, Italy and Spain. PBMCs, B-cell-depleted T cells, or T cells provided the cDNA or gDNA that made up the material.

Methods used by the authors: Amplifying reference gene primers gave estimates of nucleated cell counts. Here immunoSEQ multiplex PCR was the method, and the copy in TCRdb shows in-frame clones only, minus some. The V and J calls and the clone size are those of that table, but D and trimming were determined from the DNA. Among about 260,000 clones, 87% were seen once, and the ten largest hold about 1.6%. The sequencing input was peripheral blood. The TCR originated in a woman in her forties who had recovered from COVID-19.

The CDR3 reads CASSRPTGLGTGELFF. The CDR3 DNA reads as TGTGCCAGCAGCCGACCAACAGGGCTTGGCACCGGGGAGCTGTTTTTT. The V call is TRBV5-4, the J call TRBJ2-2; tentatively, D is TRBD1 (6 bases). The CDR3 sequence is 16 residues long. Germline V gene data show CDR1 as SGHNT and CDR2 as YYREEE (reference sequence). V gave up 4 bases and J gave up 4 bases, with 17 bases separating them.